These 10 T cell receptor beta chains were all obtained from the same sample, sequenced in a study of shared clonotypes between healthy human individuals. Measured with immunoSEQ multiplex PCR; TCRdb has only the in-frame clones, and not every one. The sample has 2 million to 3 million clones; roughly 93% are singletons. Sequenced sample: naive CD4+ T cells from PBMCs. This sample's subset: CD45RA+ positively selected. These receptors originate from a young man in good health. Some clones in this sample may be carry-over from other donors' samples.

V is TRBV6-1 and J is TRBJ2-1; 9 positions match TRBD2. Per germline, CDR1 MNHNS and CDR2 SASEGT. This CDR3 has 14 amino acids. V was pared by 4 bases and J by 9 bases, with 7 bases of the junction left unmatched. CDR3 sequence: CASSGRTSEGEQFF. The CDR3 DNA reads TGTGCCAGCAGTGGCCGGACTAGCGAGGGTGAGCAGTTCTTC.

This chain uses TRBV6-5 with TRBJ1-1, with D unclear. The germline V and J ends were trimmed by 5 bases and 5 bases, with 6 bases remaining between them. The CDR3 covers 11 residues. Germline CDR1 MNHEY, CDR2 SVGAGI. CDR3 nucleotides: TGTGCCAGCAGTATACAGACTGAAGCTTTCTTT. This sequence encodes CASSIQTEAFF.

This rearrangement joins TRBV7-6 to TRBJ2-7; D might be TRBD1 (5 bases). Germline CDR1 is SGHVS and CDR2 is FNYEAQ. Trimming shortened V by 5 bases and J by 0 bases, and 17 bases separated the two germline ends. The length of the CDR3 is 16 residues. DNA of the CDR3: TGTGCCAGCAGCCGCCTGGCACAGGAAAGCTCCTACGAGCAGTACTTC. Protein: CASSRLAQESSYEQYF.

The chain combines TRBV25-1 with TRBJ2-5; the D gene is possibly TRBD1 (6 bases). Germline V gene lookup returns CDR1 MGHDK and CDR2 SYGVNS. CDR3 length: 12 residues. The V end was cut by 3 bases, the J end by 6 bases, with 8 bases between. The DNA of the CDR3 is TGTGCCAGCAGTGACAGGGGTCAGACCCAGTACTTC. It yields the protein CASSDRGQTQYF. The whole variable domain, remainder taken from reference TRBV25-1 and TRBJ2-5, is EADIYQTPRYLVIGTGKKITLECSQTMGHDKMYWYQQDPGMELHLIHYSYGVNSTEKGDLSSESTVSRIRTEHFPLTLESARPSHTSQYLCASSDRGQTQYFGPGTRLLVL.

This clone came up once. The chain has TRBV9 and TRBJ1-5, with D possibly matching TRBD1 (5 bases). The CDR3 extends over 15 amino acids. Trimming took 3 bases from V and 8 from J, leaving 18 bases between them. Germline V CDR1 and CDR2: SGDLS, YYNGEE. CDR3 nucleotide sequence: TGTGCCAGCAGCGCAAGCGGACACCCGGAGGAGCCCCAGCATTTT. Its translation is CASSASGHPEEPQHF.

The chain's CDR3 is CASSPTPPTEPLEKLFF. The CDR3 DNA is TGTGCCAGCAGCCCCACCCCACCGACAGAACCTCTCGAAAAACTGTTTTTT. The chain links TRBV11-3 to TRBJ1-4; the D gene is possibly TRBD1 (5 bases). In germline, CDR1 is SGHNT, CDR2 YENEEA. CDR3 length: 17 residues. V was clipped by 5 bases and J by 8 bases, with 24 bases between them.

This chain connects TRBV19 to TRBJ1-2; D ambiguous. Germline V gene data show CDR1 as LNHDA and CDR2 as SQIVND (reference sequence). V gave up 5 bases and J gave up 3 bases, with 13 bases separating them. The CDR3 totals 14 residues. The CDR3 coding sequence is TGTGCCAGTAGTCGACGCGACGGATACTATGGCTACACCTTC. Residues: CASSRRDGYYGYTF.

The rearrangement links TRBV5-1 to TRBJ1-4, with 8 nucleotides matching TRBD1. CDR3 length: 15 residues. J gave up 7 bases and V 4 bases, and 9 bases lay outside the gene matches. CDR1 is SGHRS and CDR2 is YFSETQ in the germline V gene. Here the CDR3 reads CASSGGNGQGEKLFF. The CDR3, as DNA: TGCGCCAGCAGCGGCGGAAATGGACAGGGTGAAAAACTGTTTTTT.

The chain has TRBV9 and TRBJ1-1; D call uncertain. V lost 4 bases, J lost 2 bases, and 18 bases lay in between. This CDR3 is built from 16 residues. Germline-derived CDR1 and CDR2 are SGDLS and YYNGEE. CDR3 in DNA: TGTGCCAGCAGCCCTCAGCCGACCGGGAGTAACACTGAAGCTTTCTTT. It yields the protein CASSPQPTGSNTEAFF.

V is TRBV5-1 and J is TRBJ2-1, with 9 bases identical to TRBD2. From germline, CDR1 is SGHRS and CDR2 YFSETQ. V shed 3 bases, J shed 0 bases, and the junction held 4 bases outside the gene matches. The CDR3 totals 16 residues. CDR3 bases: TGCGCCAGCAGCTCTCATAGCGGGGGCTCCTACAATGAGCAGTTCTTC. Protein product: CASSSHSGGSYNEQFF.